These 24 T cell receptor beta chains came from one sample sequenced in a study of cytomegalovirus exposure and HLA in healthy donors. The PCR contained 60 Vbeta and 13 Jbeta primers. Profiled with immunoSEQ multiplex PCR; TCRdb holds only in-frame clones, not every one. This repertoire shows under 200,000 clones, around 80% found once; its top ten account for about 1.4%. The specimen was PBMCs. The receptors derive from a girl aged 5-17 years in good health and CMV-seropositive.

The gene calls are TRBV9 and TRBJ1-1, with TRBD1 matching 7 bases. Germline CDR1 is SGDLS and CDR2 is YYNGEE. The CDR3 totals 16 residues. The V segment lost 3 bases and the J segment 0 bases; nucleotides outside the gene matches: 8. CDR3 in amino acids: CASSGDREAVNTEAFF. CDR3 in DNA: TGTGCCAGCAGCGGCGACAGGGAGGCAGTGAACACTGAAGCTTTCTTT.

This rearrangement joins TRBV5-6 to TRBJ2-5, with a possible D match to TRBD1 (6 bases). Per germline, CDR1 SGHDT and CDR2 YYEEEE. V was shortened by 2 bases and J by 4 bases, with 15 bases between the two germline ends. The CDR3 is 15 residues long. Here the CDR3 DNA reads TGTGCCAGCAGCTTCATGTCAGGGGCCGGAGAGACCCAGTACTTC. This translates into CASSFMSGAGETQYF.

This clone was seen a few times. The V call is TRBV6-6, the J call TRBJ2-1, with 10 bases matching TRBD2. V dropped 3 bases and J dropped 7; count of bases not matched to a gene: 6. The CDR3 spans 15 residues. Germline lookup yields CDR1 MNHNY and CDR2 SVGAGI (reference sequence). CDR3 nucleotide sequence: TGTGCCAGCAGTTATGAGCGGGAGGGGGCGAATGAGCAGTTCTTC. This codes for CASSYEREGANEQFF.

This clone turned up a few times. The genes are TRBV11-2 and TRBJ2-7, with D tentatively TRBD2 (6 bases). V gave up 1 base and J gave up 0 bases, with 16 bases separating them. This CDR3 region has 17 residues. Germline loops: CDR1 SGHAT, CDR2 FQNNGV. CDR3 nucleotides: TGTGCCAGCAGCTTAGGTTCAGGCGGGACGGTCTCCTACGAGCAGTACTTC. It is translated as CASSLGSGGTVSYEQYF.

The rearrangement links TRBV5-6 to TRBJ2-7, with TRBD2 identical over 15 bases. The CDR3 consists of 16 residues. V shed 4 bases and J 4 bases; nucleotides not matched to a gene: 6. CDR1 is SGHDT, CDR2 YYEEEE, per germline. The CDR3 spells CASSMGLAGGGYEQYF. The DNA for the CDR3 is TGTGCCAGCAGCATGGGACTAGCGGGAGGTGGGTACGAGCAGTACTTC. The variable domain in full, completed from reference TRBV5-6 and TRBJ2-7, reads DAGVTQSPTHLIKTRGQQVTLRCSPKSGHDTVSWYQQALGQGPQFIFQYYEEEERQRGNFPDRFSGHQFPNYSSELNVNALLLGDSALYLCASSMGLAGGGYEQYFGPGTRLTVT.

This chain joins TRBV7-9 and TRBJ1-4, with a possible D match to TRBD1 (5 bases). The CDR3 totals 15 residues. V dropped 4 bases and J dropped 3 bases, with 12 bases sitting between them. CDR1 SEHNR and CDR2 FQNEAQ come from the germline V gene (reference sequence). The CDR3 is CASSSRQRPNEKLFF. As DNA, the CDR3 is TGTGCCAGCAGCTCAAGACAGCGACCTAATGAAAAACTGTTTTTT.

This rearrangement joins TRBV9 to TRBJ1-5; 9 bases align to TRBD1. There are 15 residues in the CDR3. V was clipped by 4 bases and J by 7 bases; unmatched bases: 9. The germline CDR1 and CDR2 sequences are SGDLS and YYNGEE. CDR3: CASSQGTGREQPQHF. DNA of the CDR3: TGTGCCAGCAGCCAAGGGACAGGGAGGGAACAGCCCCAGCATTTT.

The gene calls are TRBV13 and TRBJ1-2; 7 bases are shared with TRBD1. V gave up 0 bases and J gave up 2 bases; unmatched junction bases: 12. The CDR3 is 18 residues long. Germline CDR1 and CDR2: PRHDT and FYEKMQ (reference sequence). This CDR3 reads CASSLGGTDLQGNYGYTF. In nucleotides, the CDR3 is TGTGCCAGCAGCTTAGGAGGGACAGACCTCCAGGGCAACTATGGCTACACCTTC.

This sequence joins TRBV15 and TRBJ1-3; D remains ambiguous. This CDR3 region has 15 residues. CDR1 LNHNV and CDR2 YYDKDF come from the germline V gene (reference sequence). V shed 3 bases and J shed 7 bases, with 16 bases lying between them. DNA of the CDR3: TGTGCCACCAGCAGTCCCAAGGAGTCGAGTAACACCATATATTTT. Protein product: CATSSPKESSNTIYF.

The chain joins TRBV7-2 to TRBJ2-1, with 9 bases that match TRBD2. Germline V CDR1 and CDR2: SGHTA, FQGNSA. V dropped 5 bases and J dropped 5; count of bases not matched to a gene: 10. The CDR3 has 16 amino acids. This CDR3 reads CASSQNPGLADNEQFF. CDR3 coding DNA: TGTGCCAGCAGCCAAAATCCGGGACTAGCAGACAATGAGCAGTTCTTC.

The chain couples TRBV9 to TRBJ2-1, with a weak D call TRBD2 (7 bases). The CDR3 length is 16 residues. Trimming removed 0 bases from V and 8 bases from J, with 18 bases in between. The germline V gene has CDR1 SGDLS and CDR2 YYNGEE. The CDR3 loop reads CASSVVASGGGYEQFF. In DNA form, the CDR3 reads TGTGCCAGCAGCGTAGTGGCTAGCGGAGGGGGGTATGAGCAGTTCTTC. Drawing the rest from reference TRBV9 and TRBJ2-1, the complete variable domain is DSGVTQTPKHLITATGQRVTLRCSPRSGDLSVYWYQQSLDQGLQFLIQYYNGEERAKGNILERFSAQQFPDLHSELNLSSLELGDSALYFCASSVVASGGGYEQFFGPGTRLTVL.

The chain couples TRBV5-1 to TRBJ2-3; the D gene is possibly TRBD2 (5 bases). Trimming removed 0 bases at V and 0 bases at J, with 14 bases between. Per the germline V gene, CDR1 is SGHRS and CDR2 is YFSETQ. The CDR3 loop spans 17 amino acids. CDR3 bases: TGCGCCAGCAGCTTGGGCCACAATCTAGCTAGCACAGATACGCAGTATTTT. Translating it yields CASSLGHNLASTDTQYF. Variable domain in full (rest from reference TRBV5-1 and TRBJ2-3): KAGVTQTPRYLIKTRGQQVTLSCSPISGHRSVSWYQQTPGQGLQFLFEYFSETQRNKGNFPGRFSGRQFSNSRSEMNVSTLELGDSALYLCASSLGHNLASTDTQYFGPGTRLTVL.

The chain combines TRBV29-1 with TRBJ1-1; D is ambiguous. The CDR3 extends over 13 amino acids. Trimming took 3 bases from V and 9 from J, leaving 17 bases between them. The germline V gene has CDR1 SQVTM and CDR2 ANQGSEA. CDR3 residues: CSVDFEGTGKAFF. DNA for the CDR3: TGCAGCGTTGATTTTGAGGGTACGGGGAAAGCTTTCTTT.

The DNA of the CDR3 is TGTGCCAGCATTGGGCACACCGGGGAGCTGTTTTTT. Translating gives CASIGHTGELFF. The chain employs TRBV25-1 and TRBJ2-2; no clear D. The CDR3 extends over 12 amino acids. The ends were cut back, 7 bases at V and 3 bases at J, with 6 bases in the middle. Germline V gene data show CDR1 as MGHDK and CDR2 as SYGVNS.

The chain is built from TRBV16 and TRBJ2-7; no definite D call. The CDR3 loop spans 12 amino acids. Trimming stripped 4 bases from V and 5 bases from J, with 9 bases between. CDR1 KGHSY and CDR2 FQNENV come from the germline V gene. The CDR3 loop reads CASSPRENEQYF. CDR3 bases: TGTGCCAGCAGCCCAAGAGAGAACGAGCAGTACTTC.

The J gene is TRBJ1-5, the V gene TRBV19; 11 nucleotides align to TRBD1. Trimming took 0 bases from V and 1 from J; bases not matched to a gene: 11. Germline V lookup: CDR1 LNHDA, CDR2 SQIVND (reference sequence). CDR3 length: 20 amino acids. CDR3 amino acids: CASSIDRTGGFDASNQPQHF. CDR3 coding DNA: TGTGCCAGTAGTATAGACCGGACAGGGGGCTTTGATGCGAGCAATCAGCCCCAGCATTTT.

The genes are TRBV2 and TRBJ1-1, with TRBD1 as a possible D gene (5 bases). V shed 5 bases and J shed 3 bases, with 16 bases lying between them. Germline V gene data show CDR1 as SNHLY and CDR2 as FYNNEI. CDR3 length equals 15 residues. In nucleotides, the CDR3 is TGTGCCAGCAGTACCCCCCAGGGTGTCCACACTGAAGCTTTCTTT. Translating gives CASSTPQGVHTEAFF.

The rearrangement joins TRBV25-1 to TRBJ2-3; TRBD1 aligns across 8 bases. The CDR3 runs 14 residues. The germline CDR1 and CDR2 sequences are MGHDK and SYGVNS. The V and J ends lost 6 bases and 3 bases, in that order; junction bases with no gene match: 5. The CDR3 loop reads CASSTGQGTDTQYF. In DNA form, the CDR3 reads TGTGCCAGCAGCACCGGACAGGGTACAGATACGCAGTATTTT.

V gene TRBV28 combines with J gene TRBJ1-2; the match to TRBD1 covers 8 bases. The trim removed 7 bases at V and 6 bases at J, leaving 7 bases unmatched. This CDR3 is built from 13 residues. From germline, CDR1 is MDHEN and CDR2 SYDVKM. The CDR3 region has the DNA TGTGCCAGCATTGCGGGGGACAGGAATGGCTACACCTTC. Translated: CASIAGDRNGYTF.

The chain uses TRBV6-1 and TRBJ1-5; possibly TRBD1 for D (5 bases). Trimming pared 3 bases from V and 3 bases from J, leaving 21 bases between. Germline CDR1 and CDR2: MNHNS and SASEGT. The CDR3 is made up of 18 amino acids. The DNA of the CDR3 is TGTGCCAGCAGTGAGTACAGGACCTTACGGCATGACAATCAGCCCCAGCATTTT. It specifies CASSEYRTLRHDNQPQHF.

The genes are TRBV7-3 and TRBJ2-4; tentatively, D is TRBD2 (5 bases). This CDR3 region has 15 residues. CDR1 is SGHTA and CDR2 is FQGTGA in the germline V gene. Trimming stripped 2 bases from V and 12 bases from J, with 20 bases between. The chain's CDR3 is CASSLGSQRGEGQYF. For the CDR3, the DNA is TGTGCCAGCAGCTTAGGGTCGCAGAGAGGAGAGGGTCAGTACTTC.

The chain links TRBV9 to TRBJ1-4, with 7 bases matching TRBD1. The CDR3 runs to 15 residues. Trimming removed 4 bases from V and 8 bases from J; junction bases left unmatched: 11. Germline V gives CDR1 SGDLS, CDR2 YYNGEE. The DNA for the CDR3 is TGTGCCAGCAGCCCCAGAGGAGGGGGCGGCGAAAAACTGTTTTTT. Protein product: CASSPRGGGGEKLFF.

The CDR3 sequence: CASSLGGRTYEQYF. CDR3 DNA sequence: TGTGCCAGCAGCTTGGGGGGGAGGACCTACGAGCAGTACTTC. The J gene is TRBJ2-7, the V gene TRBV5-4; D is possibly TRBD2 (6 bases). The CDR3 sequence is 14 residues long. V shed 0 bases and J shed 2 bases, with 9 bases lying between them. Germline V CDR1 and CDR2: SGHNT, YYREEE (reference sequence).

The V call is TRBV4-1, the J call TRBJ1-4; D remains unclear. CDR3 size: 15 residues. Per germline, CDR1 MGHRA and CDR2 YSYEKL. The V and J ends lost 4 bases and 0 bases respectively, with 9 bases between them. CDR3 region: CASSPPGSTNEKLFF. The CDR3 nucleotides are TGCGCCAGCAGCCCTCCGGGATCAACTAATGAAAAACTGTTTTTT.